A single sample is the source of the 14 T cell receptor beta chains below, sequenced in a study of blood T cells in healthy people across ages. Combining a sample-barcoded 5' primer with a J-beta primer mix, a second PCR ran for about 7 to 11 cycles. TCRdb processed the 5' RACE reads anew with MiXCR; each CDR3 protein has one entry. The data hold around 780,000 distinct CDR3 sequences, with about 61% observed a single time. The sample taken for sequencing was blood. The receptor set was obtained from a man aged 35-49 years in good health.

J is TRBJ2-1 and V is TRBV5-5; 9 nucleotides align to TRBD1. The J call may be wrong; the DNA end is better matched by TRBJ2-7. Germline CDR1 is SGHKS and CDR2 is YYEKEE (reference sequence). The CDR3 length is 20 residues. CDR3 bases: TGTGCCAGCAGCTTGGATGGGACAGGGTCTATACTGAGCTCCTACAATGAGCAGTACTTC. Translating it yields CASSLDGTGSILSSYNEQYF.

CDR3: CASSILGGIESGAKRDINNEQFF. The CDR3 DNA reads TGTGCCAGCAGTATACTCGGGGGCATCGAGTCGGGCGCCAAGCGGGACATTAACAATGAGCAGTTCTTC. The V gene is TRBV6-2 or TRBV6-3, the J gene TRBJ2-1, with D perhaps TRBD2 (7 bases). The CDR3 loop spans 23 amino acids. Germline V gene data show CDR1 as MNHEY and CDR2 as SVGEGT. V was shortened by 5 bases and J by 5 bases, with 40 bases between the two germline ends.

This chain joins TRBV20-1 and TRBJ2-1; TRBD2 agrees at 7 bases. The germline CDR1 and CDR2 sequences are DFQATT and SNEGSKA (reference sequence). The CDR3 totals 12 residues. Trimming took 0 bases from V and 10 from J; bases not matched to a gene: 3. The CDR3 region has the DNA TGCAGTGCTAGAGATGGCGGGGGAGAGCAGTTCTTC. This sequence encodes CSARDGGGEQFF.

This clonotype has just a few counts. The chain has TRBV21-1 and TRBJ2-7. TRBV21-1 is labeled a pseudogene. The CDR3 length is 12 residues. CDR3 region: CASSISLREQYF. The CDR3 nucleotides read TGTGCCAGCAGCATTAGCTTGAGGGAGCAGTACTTC.

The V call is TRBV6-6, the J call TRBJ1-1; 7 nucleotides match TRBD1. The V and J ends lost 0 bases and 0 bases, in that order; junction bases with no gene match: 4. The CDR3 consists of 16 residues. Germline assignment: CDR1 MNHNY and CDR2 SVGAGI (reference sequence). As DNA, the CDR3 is TGTGCCAGCAGTTACTCGACAGGGAGATTGAACACTGAAGCTTTCTTT. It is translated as CASSYSTGRLNTEAFF.

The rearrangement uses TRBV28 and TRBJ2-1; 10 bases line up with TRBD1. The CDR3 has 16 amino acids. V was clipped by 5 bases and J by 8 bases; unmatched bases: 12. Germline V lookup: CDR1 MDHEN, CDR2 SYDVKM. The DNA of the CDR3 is TGTGCCAGCAGTCCGGGTGACAGGGGGCGAATAGATGAGCAGTTCTTC. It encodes CASSPGDRGRIDEQFF.

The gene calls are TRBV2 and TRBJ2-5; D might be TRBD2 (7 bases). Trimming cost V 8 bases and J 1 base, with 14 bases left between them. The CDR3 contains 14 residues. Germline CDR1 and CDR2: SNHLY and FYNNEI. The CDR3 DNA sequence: TGTGCCAGCTTAAGGGGGAGGGGCCAAGAGACCCAGTACTTC. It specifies CASLRGRGQETQYF.

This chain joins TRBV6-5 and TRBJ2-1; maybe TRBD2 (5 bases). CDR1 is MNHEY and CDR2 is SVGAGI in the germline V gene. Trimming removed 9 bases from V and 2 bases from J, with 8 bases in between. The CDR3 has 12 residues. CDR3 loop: CASNSAYNEQFF. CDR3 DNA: TGTGCCAGTAATAGCGCCTACAATGAGCAGTTCTTC.

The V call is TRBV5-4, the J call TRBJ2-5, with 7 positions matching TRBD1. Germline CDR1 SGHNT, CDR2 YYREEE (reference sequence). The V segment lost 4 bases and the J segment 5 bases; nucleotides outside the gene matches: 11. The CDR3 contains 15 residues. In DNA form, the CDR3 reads TGTGCCAGCAGCCGGACAGGCGCAATGGGGGAGACCCAGTACTTC. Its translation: CASSRTGAMGETQYF.

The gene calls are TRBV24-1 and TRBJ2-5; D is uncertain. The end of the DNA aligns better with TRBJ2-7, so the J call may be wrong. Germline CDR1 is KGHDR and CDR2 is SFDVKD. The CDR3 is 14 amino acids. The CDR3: CATSESTALSEQYF. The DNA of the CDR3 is TGTGCCACCAGTGAATCGACGGCGCTCTCCGAGCAGTACTTC.

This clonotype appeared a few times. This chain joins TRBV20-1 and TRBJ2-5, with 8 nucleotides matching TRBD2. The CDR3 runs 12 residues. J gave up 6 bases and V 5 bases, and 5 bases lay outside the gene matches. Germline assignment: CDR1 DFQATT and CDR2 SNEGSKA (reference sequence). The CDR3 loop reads CSAPGLEKTQYF. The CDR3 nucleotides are TGCAGTGCTCCGGGACTAGAGAAGACCCAGTACTTC.

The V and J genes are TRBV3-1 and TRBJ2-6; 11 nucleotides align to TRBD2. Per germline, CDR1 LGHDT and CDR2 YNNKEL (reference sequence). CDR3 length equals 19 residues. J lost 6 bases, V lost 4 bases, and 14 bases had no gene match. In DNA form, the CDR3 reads TGTGCCAGCAGCCCGCTAGCGGGAGGTGGCCTGGCGGAGGCCAACGTCCTGACTTTC. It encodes CASSPLAGGGLAEANVLTF.

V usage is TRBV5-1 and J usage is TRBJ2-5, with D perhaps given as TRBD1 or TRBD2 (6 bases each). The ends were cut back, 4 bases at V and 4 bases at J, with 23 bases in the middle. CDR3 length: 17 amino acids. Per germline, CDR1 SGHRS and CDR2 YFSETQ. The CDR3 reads CASSLGRGPGGGETQYF. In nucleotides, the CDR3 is TGCGCCAGCAGCCTAGGAAGGGGACCTGGAGGGGGAGAGACCCAGTACTTC.

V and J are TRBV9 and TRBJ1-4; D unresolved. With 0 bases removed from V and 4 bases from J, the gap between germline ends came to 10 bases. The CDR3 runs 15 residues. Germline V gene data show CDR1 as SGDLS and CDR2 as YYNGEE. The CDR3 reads CASSVVPDGNEKLFF. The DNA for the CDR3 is TGTGCCAGCAGCGTAGTCCCGGATGGTAATGAAAAACTGTTTTTT.